This paragraph reports one T cell receptor (beta chain). This record comes from a study of blood T cell repertoires in COVID-19. V lost 2 bases to trimming and J lost 3 bases, with 10 bases between them. This CDR3 comprises 15 residues. CDR1 and CDR2 from the germline V gene are MNHNS and SASEGT. Libraries were prepared by immunoSEQ multiplex PCR; TCRdb keeps only in-frame clonotypes and omits some of them. Among fewer than 200,000 clones listed, around 79% were seen once. The source is a woman between 70 and 85 years old with acute or convalescent COVID-19. The source material was peripheral blood. The gene calls are TRBV6-1 and TRBJ2-2; D is unclear. This chain's CDR3 is CASSESQHDTGELFF. The CDR3 DNA reads as TGTGCCAGCAGTGAATCCCAACACGACACCGGGGAGCTGTTTTTT.